The sequence of this T cell receptor beta chain was determined in a study of radiotherapy plus CTLA-4 blockade in lung cancer. Sequenced by immunoSEQ multiplex PCR; TCRdb stores in-frame clones only, minus some. The sample holds almost 55,000 clones, roughly 80% seen once. Germline V gives CDR1 SGHNT, CDR2 YYREEE (reference sequence). CDR3 length: 15 amino acids. Trimming cost V 4 bases and J 2 bases; bases outside gene matches: 5. The receptor was isolated from a human donor with non-small cell lung cancer who had a partial response to radiotherapy plus ipilimumab. This material consisted of peripheral blood, taken from a patient treated with radiotherapy plus ipilimumab. J is TRBJ2-5 and V is TRBV5-4; 10 bases line up with TRBD2. The CDR3 coding sequence is TGTGCCAGCAGCAGGTTAGCGGGGGGACAAGAGACCCAGTACTTC. Protein sequence: CASSRLAGGQETQYF. The full variable domain, completed using reference TRBV5-4 and TRBJ2-5, is ETGVTQSPTHLIKTRGQQVTLRCSSQSGHNTVSWYQQALGQGPQFIFQYYREEENGRGNFPPRFSGLQFPNYSSELNVNALELDDSALYLCASSRLAGGQETQYFGPGTRLLVL.